The sequence of this T cell receptor (beta chain) was determined in a study of monozygotic twins with cystic fibrosis. Only in-frame clones appear in the TCRdb table, and some are missing; sequencing was by immunoSEQ multiplex PCR. The sample has over 14,000 clones; 70% to 90% are singletons. CDR1 LNHNV and CDR2 YYDKDF come from the germline V gene (reference sequence). The CDR3 extends over 14 amino acids. This chain uses TRBV15 with TRBJ2-5; 7 bases agree with TRBD2. The end of the DNA aligns better with TRBJ2-7, so the J call may be wrong. The clonotype was recovered from a boy younger than 18 with cystic fibrosis. Input material: blood. Written as DNA, the CDR3 is TGTGCCACCAGCAGAGGGGGGGGAGCCTACGAGCAGTACTTC. This gives the protein CATSRGGGAYEQYF.